One and the same sample provided the 13 T cell receptor beta chains below, sequenced in a study of blood T cell repertoires in COVID-19. Using immunoSEQ multiplex PCR, the repertoire was profiled, and TCRdb retains in-frame clones only, with some absent. Among about 74,000 clones, approximately 88% were seen once, and the ten largest hold about 7%. Material for sequencing was peripheral blood. The receptors come from an elderly woman with acute or convalescent COVID-19.

Only one count was recorded for this clone. The V and J genes are TRBV5-1 and TRBJ1-1; 7 bases agree with TRBD1. J lost 1 base, V lost 5 bases, and 5 bases had no gene match. The germline V gene has CDR1 SGHRS and CDR2 YFSETQ. The CDR3 is made up of 14 amino acids. The DNA of the CDR3 is TGCGCCAGCAGACGGGGACAGCAGAACACTGAAGCTTTCTTT. Residues: CASRRGQQNTEAFF.

The gene calls are TRBV2 and TRBJ1-1; weak D call: TRBD1 (5 bases). This CDR3 spans 13 amino acids. In germline, CDR1 is SNHLY, CDR2 FYNNEI. V lost 6 bases and J lost 3, with 11 bases in between. The CDR3: CASSKDSYTEAFF. As DNA, the CDR3 is TGTGCCAGCAGCAAAGACAGTTACACTGAAGCTTTCTTT.

This chain links TRBV6-2 or TRBV6-3 with TRBJ1-1; unclear D gene. V lost 3 bases and J 0 bases, leaving 2 bases between the germline ends. The length of the CDR3 is 12 residues. Germline CDR1 and CDR2: MNHEY and SVGEGT. The CDR3 is CASSYMNTEAFF. The CDR3 coding sequence is TGTGCCAGCAGTTATATGAACACTGAAGCTTTCTTT.

The genes are TRBV30 and TRBJ1-3; D remains ambiguous. The CDR3 runs to 15 residues. V dropped 1 base and J dropped 2 bases, with 12 bases sitting between them. CDR1 GTSNPN and CDR2 SVGIG come from the germline V gene (reference sequence). The chain's CDR3 is CAWSGRTFTGNTIYF. The CDR3 nucleotides read TGTGCCTGGAGTGGAAGGACTTTCACTGGAAACACCATATATTTT.

The CDR3: CASFEGENYGYTF. CDR3 nucleotides: TGTGCCAGCTTTGAGGGAGAAAACTATGGCTACACCTTC. The chain carries TRBV18 and TRBJ1-2; D call uncertain. This CDR3 comprises 13 residues. Germline values: CDR1 KGHSH, CDR2 LQKENI. Trimming took off 7 bases at V and 2 bases at J, with 11 bases between the two ends.

This clone occurred a few times. The CDR3 is CASSRARGGNEKLFF. CDR3 in DNA: TGTGCCAGCAGCCGAGCAAGGGGGGGGAATGAAAAACTGTTTTTT. J is TRBJ1-4 and V is TRBV14; possibly TRBD1 for D (6 bases). This CDR3 comprises 15 residues. Trimming stripped 4 bases from V and 5 bases from J, with 14 bases between. Germline V gene data show CDR1 as SGHDN and CDR2 as FVKESK.

This chain links TRBV5-4 with TRBJ2-3, with 11 bases lining up with TRBD2. J gave up 2 bases and V 4 bases, and 6 bases lay outside the gene matches. CDR1 and CDR2 (germline): SGHNT, YYREEE (reference sequence). CDR3 size: 16 residues. CDR3 nucleotide sequence: TGTGCCAGCAGCCGGCGACTAGCGGGGAACACAGATACGCAGTATTTT. It specifies CASSRRLAGNTDTQYF.

The chain couples TRBV7-2 to TRBJ2-1; TRBD2 agrees at 8 bases. V lost 3 bases and J lost 7; bases outside the gene matches: 5. CDR3 size: 14 residues. CDR1 and CDR2 (germline): SGHTA, FQGNSA. The CDR3 region has the DNA TGTGCCAGCAGCTTGAGCGGGGGACTTAATGAGCAGTTCTTC. It translates to CASSLSGGLNEQFF.

The chain links TRBV5-1 to TRBJ1-1; 7 bases are shared with TRBD1. This CDR3 is built from 15 residues. V was clipped by 4 bases and J by 2 bases; unmatched bases: 8. The germline V gene encodes CDR1 SGHRS and CDR2 YFSETQ. The CDR3 protein is CASSPRGQVNTEAFF. The CDR3 DNA sequence: TGCGCCAGCAGCCCCCGAGGACAGGTTAACACTGAAGCTTTCTTT.

Only one count was recorded for this clone. The sample contains more than one DNA sequence encoding this CDR3. The chain employs TRBV5-1 and TRBJ2-1; 8 positions agree with TRBD2. Looked up from germline, CDR1 is SGHRS and CDR2 is YFSETQ. The V segment lost 3 bases and the J segment 3 bases; nucleotides outside the gene matches: 2. This CDR3 is 14 amino acids long. CDR3 nucleotides: TGCGCCAGCAGCTCGGGGGGGTACTACAATGAGCAGTTCTTC. Its protein product is CASSSGGYYNEQFF.

The V and J genes are TRBV6-6 and TRBJ1-3; 10 bases are a match to TRBD1. Germline V gene sequence: CDR1 MNHNY, CDR2 SVGAGI (reference sequence). This CDR3 contains 14 residues. V was pared by 8 bases and J by 2 bases, with 3 bases of the junction left unmatched. In nucleotides, the CDR3 is TGTGCCAGCCGCGGGACAGGGGCTGGAAACACCATATATTTT. It encodes CASRGTGAGNTIYF.

The chain joins TRBV30 to TRBJ1-2, with 12 bases lining up with TRBD1. CDR3 size: 15 residues. The germline gives CDR1 GTSNPN, CDR2 SVGIG (reference sequence). J gave up 8 bases and V 5 bases, and 12 bases lay outside the gene matches. The CDR3 DNA reads as TGTGCCTGGGGCCCCGCGGGACAGGGGGCCGGAGGCTACACCTTC. Amino acid sequence: CAWGPAGQGAGGYTF. The full variable domain, with the rest looked up from reference TRBV30 and TRBJ1-2, is SQTIHQWPATLVQPVGSPLSLECTVEGTSNPNLYWYRQAAGRGLQLLFYSVGIGQISSEVPQNLSASRPQDRQFILSSKKLLLSDSGFYLCAWGPAGQGAGGYTFGSGTRLTVV.

This clone has a single count. The chain recombines TRBV25-1 with TRBJ1-1, with D unresolved. Germline CDR1 is MGHDK and CDR2 is SYGVNS. The V gene lost 2 bases and the J gene lost 2 bases, with 15 bases spanning the gap. This CDR3 is built from 16 residues. This CDR3 is CASSEIGQAPNTEAFF. CDR3 sequence (DNA): TGTGCCAGCAGTGAAATTGGGCAGGCCCCTAACACTGAAGCTTTCTTT. Drawing the rest from reference TRBV25-1 and TRBJ1-1, the complete variable domain is EADIYQTPRYLVIGTGKKITLECSQTMGHDKMYWYQQDPGMELHLIHYSYGVNSTEKGDLSSESTVSRIRTEHFPLTLESARPSHTSQYLCASSEIGQAPNTEAFFGQGTRLTVV.